These 3 T cell receptor beta chains share one sample of origin, sequenced in a study of CD4 T cells in relation to SARS-CoV-2 and coronaviruses. The data were produced by immunoSEQ multiplex PCR, yet TCRdb's version contains in-frame clones alone and is incomplete. The sample includes about 60,000 clones, about 91% seen only once; the top ten take about 0.4%. Sequencing was done on a sample of naive CD4+ T cells from PBMCs. Subset here: naive CD4+ T cells isolated by negative enrichment. All receptors derive from an adult with COVID-19.

This CDR3 is CASSSLAGVEETQYF. The CDR3 bases are TGCGCCAGCAGCTCTCTAGCGGGAGTTGAAGAGACCCAGTACTTC. The J gene is TRBJ2-5, the V gene TRBV5-1, with 10 bases fitting TRBD2. V lost 3 bases, J lost 3 bases, and 5 bases stayed unmatched. The CDR3 is made up of 15 amino acids. Germline V lookup: CDR1 SGHRS, CDR2 YFSETQ.

The chain uses TRBV4-1 and TRBJ2-1; D is uncertain. The CDR3 is 15 amino acids. CDR1 is MGHRA, CDR2 YSYEKL, per germline. V was trimmed by 1 base and J by 1 base, leaving 8 bases between them. CDR3 in amino acids: CASSQVGPSYNEQFF. DNA for the CDR3: TGCGCCAGCAGCCAAGTGGGCCCGTCCTACAATGAGCAGTTCTTC.

The gene calls are TRBV6-1 and TRBJ2-1; 11 bases line up with TRBD2. The V and J ends lost 6 bases and 0 bases, in that order; junction bases with no gene match: 10. The germline CDR1 and CDR2 sequences are MNHNS and SASEGT. The CDR3 contains 18 residues. CDR3 sequence reads: CASREKSGTSGSYNEQFF. CDR3 sequence (DNA): TGTGCCAGCAGGGAAAAATCCGGGACTAGCGGCTCCTACAATGAGCAGTTCTTC.